The 25 T cell receptor beta chains below all came from one sample that was sequenced in a study of blood T cell repertoires in COVID-19. Some clones are missing from TCRdb's copy, which holds only in-frame ones; the method was immunoSEQ multiplex PCR. The repertoire holds some 110,000 clones, with approximately 84% as singletons. The sample was peripheral blood. These receptors all stem from a man aged 65-85 years with active or convalescent COVID-19.

CDR3 in DNA: TGTGCCATCAGTGGTTCGGCGGGACAGAACTACGAGCAGTACTTC. Translation: CAISGSAGQNYEQYF. The chain has TRBV10-3 and TRBJ2-7; tentative D call: TRBD1 (7 bases). Trimming cost V 4 bases and J 3 bases, with 16 bases left between them. Germline V gives CDR1 ENHRY, CDR2 SYGVKD. The CDR3 length is 15 residues.

The chain employs TRBV15 and TRBJ2-7, with a weak D call TRBD2 (6 bases). Germline CDR1 LNHNV, CDR2 YYDKDF (reference sequence). V was pared by 1 base and J by 6 bases, with 13 bases between. CDR3 length: 14 amino acids. CDR3 loop: CATSRVRDFSEQYF. CDR3 DNA sequence: TGTGCCACCAGCAGAGTAAGGGACTTCTCCGAGCAGTACTTC. The entire variable domain, with the rest obtained from reference TRBV15 and TRBJ2-7, is as follows: DAMVIQNPRYQVTQFGKPVTLSCSQTLNHNVMYWYQQKSSQAPKLLFHYYDKDFNNEADTPDNFQSRRPNTSFCFLDIRSPGLGDTAMYLCATSRVRDFSEQYFGPGTRLTVT.

This chain joins TRBV2 and TRBJ1-2, with 8 bases fitting TRBD1. CDR3 length: 16 amino acids. In germline, CDR1 is SNHLY, CDR2 FYNNEI. V gave up 4 bases and J gave up 6 bases; unmatched junction bases: 13. The CDR3: CASSVHRGFEENGYTF. The CDR3 nucleotides read TGTGCCAGCAGTGTCCACAGGGGGTTTGAGGAGAATGGCTACACCTTC. Looking up the rest from reference TRBV2 and TRBJ1-2 gives the full variable domain: EPEVTQTPSHQVTQMGQEVILRCVPISNHLYFYWYRQILGQKVEFLVSFYNNEISEKSEIFDDQFSVERPDGSNFTLKIRSTKLEDSAMYFCASSVHRGFEENGYTFGSGTRLTVV.

The gene calls are TRBV9 and TRBJ2-1, with TRBD2 as a possible D gene (7 bases). The CDR3 spans 16 residues. V lost 0 bases, J lost 7 bases, and 17 bases lay in between. Per the germline V gene, CDR1 is SGDLS and CDR2 is YYNGEE. The DNA for the CDR3 is TGTGCCAGCAGCGTAGGCGGGCGGGGGCCAGGGAATGAGCAGTTCTTC. Translated: CASSVGGRGPGNEQFF.

The rearrangement joins TRBV4-2 to TRBJ2-5; the D is unclear. The germline V and J ends were trimmed by 0 bases and 4 bases, with 6 bases remaining between them. The CDR3 spans 13 residues. Per the germline V gene, CDR1 is LGHNA and CDR2 is YNFKEQ. The CDR3 coding sequence is TGTGCCAGCAGCCAAGACTATGGAGAGACCCAGTACTTC. The encoded protein is CASSQDYGETQYF.

V usage is TRBV5-1 and J usage is TRBJ2-7; tentative D call: TRBD2 (6 bases). The germline V and J ends were trimmed by 0 bases and 3 bases, with 13 bases remaining between them. There are 15 residues in the CDR3. In germline, CDR1 is SGHRS, CDR2 YFSETQ. Here the CDR3 DNA reads TGCGCCAGCAGCTTGGGGGCTAGCGCCCACTACGAGCAGTACTTC. This translates into CASSLGASAHYEQYF.

J is TRBJ1-1 and V is TRBV19; weak D call: TRBD1 (6 bases). CDR1 LNHDA and CDR2 SQIVND come from the germline V gene (reference sequence). Trimming shortened V by 9 bases and J by 4 bases, and 15 bases separated the two germline ends. This CDR3 has 13 amino acids. This chain's CDR3 is CASQAGVSTEAFF. CDR3 DNA sequence: TGTGCCAGCCAAGCAGGGGTGAGCACTGAAGCTTTCTTT.

This clone was counted many times. CDR3 nucleotides: TGTGCCAGCAGTTTCACCGGACAGGCCGCTGGCTACACCTTC. Translation gives CASSFTGQAAGYTF. The V call is TRBV27, the J call TRBJ1-2; 7 nucleotides line up with TRBD1. The CDR3 is 14 residues long. Germline trimming cut 3 bases from V and 7 bases from J; bases unmatched to any gene: 8. Germline V CDR1 and CDR2: MNHEY, SMNVEV (reference sequence).

This CDR3 reads CASSFSDRGHVEQYF. The CDR3 DNA reads TGTGCCAGCAGTTTTTCGGACAGGGGGCACGTCGAGCAGTACTTC. The gene calls are TRBV28 and TRBJ2-7, with 11 bases aligning to TRBD1. The germline V gene has CDR1 MDHEN and CDR2 SYDVKM. With 3 bases clipped from V and 6 bases from J, the junction kept 7 bases outside the gene matches. The CDR3 is made up of 15 amino acids.

The chain combines TRBV5-1 with TRBJ2-5; TRBD1 is a possible D gene (5 bases). The CDR3 runs to 11 residues. The V and J ends lost 7 bases and 4 bases respectively, with 8 bases between them. Germline V lookup: CDR1 SGHRS, CDR2 YFSETQ. CDR3 in amino acids: CASSGLETQYF. In DNA, the CDR3 is TGCGCCAGCTCAGGGTTAGAGACCCAGTACTTC.

V and J are TRBV5-1 and TRBJ2-1; 7 bases are shared with TRBD2. CDR1 and CDR2 from the germline V gene are SGHRS and YFSETQ. The CDR3 covers 16 residues. J was trimmed by 2 bases and V by 4 bases; bases with no gene match: 9. In nucleotides, the CDR3 is TGCGCCAGCAGCCTGGGGGAGGGAGCGGCCTACAATGAGCAGTTCTTC. Encoded protein: CASSLGEGAAYNEQFF.

This chain joins TRBV12-3 or TRBV12-4 and TRBJ2-1, with 7 bases identical to TRBD1. The CDR3 is made up of 13 amino acids. V gave up 5 bases and J gave up 7 bases; unmatched junction bases: 5. CDR3 nucleotides: TGTGCCAGCAGTCCACAGGGGAATAATGAGCAGTTCTTC. It translates to CASSPQGNNEQFF.

This rearrangement joins TRBV19 to TRBJ2-2; TRBD1 matches at 8 bases. CDR1 LNHDA and CDR2 SQIVND come from the germline V gene (reference sequence). Losses at the gene ends were 4 bases for V and 6 bases for J; bases not matched to a gene: 22. The CDR3 contains 20 residues. The CDR3, as DNA: TGTGCCAGTAGTAACCCCGATCCGACAGGGGTAAAGTTTCTTTCCGGGGAGCTGTTTTTT. It codes for CASSNPDPTGVKFLSGELFF. The entire variable domain, with the rest obtained from reference TRBV19 and TRBJ2-2, is as follows: DGGITQSPKYLFRKEGQNVTLSCEQNLNHDAMYWYRQDPGQGLRLIYYSQIVNDFQKGDIAEGYSVSREKKESFPLTVTSAQKNPTAFYLCASSNPDPTGVKFLSGELFFGEGSRLTVL.

Only one count was recorded for this clone. This chain links TRBV7-8 with TRBJ1-1; D unclear. The V end lost 5 bases, the J end lost 1 base, and 11 bases lay between the germline ends. This CDR3 contains 14 residues. Germline CDR1 SGHVS, CDR2 FQNEAQ. DNA for the CDR3: TGTGCCAGCAGCCCTCAATACGGGAACACTGAAGCTTTCTTT. Translated: CASSPQYGNTEAFF. The complete variable domain, with remaining parts taken from reference TRBV7-8 and TRBJ1-1, reads GAGVSQSPRYKVAKRGQDVALRCDPISGHVSLFWYQQALGQGPEFLTYFQNEAQLDKSGLPSDRFFAERPEGSVSTLKIQRTQQEDSAVYLCASSPQYGNTEAFFGQGTRLTVV.

The count of this clone is one. The J gene is TRBJ1-1, the V gene TRBV7-3, with D tentatively TRBD1 (6 bases). This CDR3 has 14 amino acids. The V gene's germline CDR1 is SGHTA and CDR2 FQGTGA. V was shortened by 4 bases and J by 4 bases, with 13 bases between the two germline ends. The CDR3 sequence is CASSSGAVGTEAFF. The CDR3 DNA is TGTGCCAGCAGCTCAGGGGCAGTTGGCACTGAAGCTTTCTTT. Together with reference TRBV7-3 and TRBJ1-1, the CDR3 gives the full variable domain: GAGVSQTPSNKVTEKGKYVELRCDPISGHTALYWYRQSLGQGPEFLIYFQGTGAADDSGLPNDRFFAVRPEGSVSTLKIQRTERGDSAVYLCASSSGAVGTEAFFGQGTRLTVV.

This chain uses TRBV19 with TRBJ2-3; 11 bases line up with TRBD2. The V segment lost 5 bases and the J segment 0 bases; nucleotides outside the gene matches: 7. Germline CDR1 and CDR2: LNHDA and SQIVND (reference sequence). CDR3 length: 17 residues. The CDR3 coding sequence is TGTGCCAGTAGTTCCCTAGCGGGGGGACTTAGCACAGATACGCAGTATTTT. It is translated as CASSSLAGGLSTDTQYF.

The chain recombines TRBV30 with TRBJ1-5, with 8 bases fitting TRBD1. The germline V gene has CDR1 GTSNPN and CDR2 SVGIG (reference sequence). The CDR3 consists of 12 residues. Unmatched junction bases numbered 2, after V lost 5 bases and J lost 5 bases. For the CDR3, the DNA is TGTGCCTGGGGACAGGGTGATCAGCCCCAGCATTTT. This sequence encodes CAWGQGDQPQHF.

In this sample, this clone turned up once. The chain employs TRBV25-1 and TRBJ1-6; 9 bases line up with TRBD1. CDR1 and CDR2 from the germline V gene are MGHDK and SYGVNS. The CDR3 spans 15 residues. V lost 8 bases, J lost 7 bases, and 9 bases stayed unmatched. CDR3 region: CASGGDRGENSPLHF. CDR3 sequence (DNA): TGTGCCAGCGGGGGAGACAGGGGGGAAAATTCACCCCTCCACTTT.

The chain employs TRBV4-3 and TRBJ2-1; D is perhaps TRBD2 (5 bases). The CDR3 covers 15 residues. With 0 bases removed from V and 5 bases from J, the gap between germline ends came to 11 bases. Looked up from germline, CDR1 is LGHNA and CDR2 is YSLEER. CDR3 region: CASSQEAGSHNEQFF. CDR3 DNA sequence: TGCGCCAGCAGCCAAGAAGCTGGGAGCCACAATGAGCAGTTCTTC.

V gene TRBV5-1 combines with J gene TRBJ1-6, with TRBD1 matching 7 bases. With 4 bases clipped from V and 7 bases from J, the junction kept 5 bases outside the gene matches. This CDR3 comprises 14 residues. Germline V CDR1 and CDR2: SGHRS, YFSETQ. CDR3 loop: CASSQGTANSPLHF. The CDR3 DNA is TGCGCCAGCAGCCAGGGGACAGCAAATTCACCCCTCCACTTT.

This chain joins TRBV7-7 and TRBJ2-7; 9 nucleotides align to TRBD1. Germline assignment: CDR1 SSHAT and CDR2 FNYEAQ (reference sequence). This CDR3 comprises 14 residues. The trim removed 1 base at V and 7 bases at J, leaving 5 bases unmatched. The CDR3 reads CASSLGTGAGEQYF. As DNA, the CDR3 is TGTGCCAGCAGCTTAGGGACAGGGGCGGGGGAGCAGTACTTC.

This chain links TRBV7-2 with TRBJ1-5; tentatively, D is TRBD1 (6 bases). Trimming cost V 5 bases and J 2 bases, with 16 bases left between them. Germline-derived CDR1 and CDR2 are SGHTA and FQGNSA. CDR3 length equals 16 residues. The CDR3 sequence: CASSVFSGAGNQPQHF. CDR3 bases: TGTGCCAGCAGCGTCTTTTCAGGGGCGGGCAATCAGCCCCAGCATTTT.

This chain connects TRBV28 to TRBJ1-5, with D perhaps matching TRBD1 (5 bases). V lost 5 bases, J lost 9 bases, and 17 bases lay in between. Germline CDR1 and CDR2: MDHEN and SYDVKM. This CDR3 region has 14 residues. This CDR3 reads CASSGGGTLRPQHF. The CDR3 DNA is TGTGCCAGCAGTGGGGGGGGAACTTTGCGGCCCCAGCATTTT.

The chain couples TRBV10-3 to TRBJ1-2; 9 bases map to TRBD1. Trimming took 4 bases from V and 3 from J; bases not matched to a gene: 9. The CDR3 totals 16 residues. Germline V gene data show CDR1 as ENHRY and CDR2 as SYGVKD. CDR3 nucleotides: TGTGCCATCAGTGGCCCGGACAGGGGATTAGACTATGGCTACACCTTC. Residues: CAISGPDRGLDYGYTF.

Relative to its sample, this clone is medium-sized. The chain uses TRBV7-6 and TRBJ2-7; TRBD1 agrees at 10 bases. The CDR3 length is 15 residues. The germline gives CDR1 SGHVS, CDR2 FNYEAQ. Trimming took 5 bases from V and 5 from J; bases not matched to a gene: 9. CDR3 nucleotide sequence: TGTGCCAGCAGCCTGGGACAGGGGTGGCACGACGAGCAGTACTTC. Translating it yields CASSLGQGWHDEQYF.